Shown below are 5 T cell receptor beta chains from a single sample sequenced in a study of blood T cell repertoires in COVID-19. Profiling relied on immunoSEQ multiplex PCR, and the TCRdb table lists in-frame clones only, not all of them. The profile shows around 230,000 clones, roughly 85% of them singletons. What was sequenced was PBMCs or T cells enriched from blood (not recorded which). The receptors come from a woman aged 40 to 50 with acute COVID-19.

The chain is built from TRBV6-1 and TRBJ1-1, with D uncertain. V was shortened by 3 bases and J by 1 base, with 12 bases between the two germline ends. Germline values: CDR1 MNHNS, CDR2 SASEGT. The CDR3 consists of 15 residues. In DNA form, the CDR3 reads TGTGCCAGCAGTGAGTTAGTCCGGTCGAACACTGAAGCTTTCTTT. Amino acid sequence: CASSELVRSNTEAFF.

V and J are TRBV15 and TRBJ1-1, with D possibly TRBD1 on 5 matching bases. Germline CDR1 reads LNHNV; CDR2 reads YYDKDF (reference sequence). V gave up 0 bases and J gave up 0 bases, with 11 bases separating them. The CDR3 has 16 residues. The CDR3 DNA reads TGTGCCACCAGCAGAGATCCTGGGGACTTGAACACTGAAGCTTTCTTT. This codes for CATSRDPGDLNTEAFF.

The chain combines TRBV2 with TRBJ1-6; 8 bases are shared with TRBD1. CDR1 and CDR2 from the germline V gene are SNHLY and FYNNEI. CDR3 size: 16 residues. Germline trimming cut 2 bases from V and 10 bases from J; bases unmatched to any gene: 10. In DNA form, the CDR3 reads TGTGCCAGCAGTGAAATGCAGGGGGCGATGGGATCACCCCTCCACTTT. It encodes CASSEMQGAMGSPLHF.

The CDR3 sequence: CASSLGQGKYEQYF. The DNA for the CDR3 is TGTGCCAGCAGCCTTGGACAGGGGAAGTACGAGCAGTACTTC. The chain links TRBV7-2 to TRBJ2-7, with TRBD1 matching over 9 bases. The junction had 6 bases not matched to a gene; V was cut back by 5 bases and J by 4 bases. CDR1 and CDR2 from the germline V gene are SGHTA and FQGNSA. This CDR3 contains 14 residues. Based on the CDR3 plus reference TRBV7-2 and TRBJ2-7, the full variable domain is GAGVSQSPSNKVTEKGKDVELRCDPISGHTALYWYRQSLGQGLEFLIYFQGNSAPDKSGLPSDRFSAERTGGSVSTLTIQRTQQEDSAVYLCASSLGQGKYEQYFGPGTRLTVT.

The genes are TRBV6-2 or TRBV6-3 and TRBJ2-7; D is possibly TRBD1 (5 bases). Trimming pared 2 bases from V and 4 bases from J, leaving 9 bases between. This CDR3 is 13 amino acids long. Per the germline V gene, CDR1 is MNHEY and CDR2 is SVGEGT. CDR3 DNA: TGTGCCAGCAGTTACGGGGCAGCTTACGAGCAGTACTTC. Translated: CASSYGAAYEQYF.